This T cell receptor beta chain is from a study of identical twins (dated by TCRdb to the mid-2010s). About the investigation overall: To test whether fetal clonotypes persist, this study deep-sequenced TCR alpha and beta repertoires from monozygotic twins, from unrelated adults of various ages, and from cord blood. Replicate twin experiments were performed at different times using different library preparation protocols to rule out contamination.

The full study reports these points: Because the same donors could not be followed over many years, the conclusions relied on cross-sectional statistical analysis. Out-of-frame TCR alpha sharing in monozygotic twins was systematically underestimated by recombination models, whereas sharing between unrelated individuals was in agreement with the recombination models. Zero-insertion analyses could be partly confounded by invariant T cells such as MAIT and iNKT, although diverse VJ usage argued against such confounding for most clonotypes. Compared with coincidental sharing between unrelated individuals, out-of-frame TCR alpha sequences shared between twins had an excess of sequences with low generation probability. In beta out-of-frame sequences, excess twin sharing was weaker, because having fewer shared sequences lowered the signal-to-noise ratio. Abundant cord blood beta clonotypes carried fewer insertions; young adult naive repertoires showed a weaker similar trend, while memory repertoires showed none.

From the germline V gene, CDR1 is SGHRS and CDR2 is YFSETQ. V lost 4 bases and J lost 7 bases, and the count of bases not matched to a germline gene is 14. Counted from cysteine to phenylalanine, this CDR3 has 17 amino acids. Only the CDR3 region is kept as DNA, spanning 51 bases read in frame from base 1. Every donor was a healthy Caucasian. Three pairs of female monozygotic twins, all aged 18 to 29 years, were included in the twin cohort. Using Miltenyi CD45RO+ enrichment and human naive T-cell isolation kits, memory (CD45RO+) and naive T cells were isolated from PBMC. This clonotype was observed at least ten times. Which antigen it targets is not known. Nothing much larger sits one base from this clone, and base qualities are not available. The library was produced with 5' RACE. The data were produced on an Illumina HiSeq 2000. Template switching added a universal primer binding site, and the final cDNA carried a unique molecular identifier that allowed TCR cDNA molecules to be counted accurately. Specific primers in the conserved constant-segment region were used to synthesize first-strand cDNA for the TCR alpha and beta chains. To control for contamination, every cDNA library carried two barcodes: a SMART-Mk sample barcode plus Illumina barcodes. TruSeq adapter sequences and Illumina sample barcodes were added in two successive PCR steps. TCR alpha and beta cDNA libraries were sequenced on the Illumina HiSeq platform with custom primers. Under the source paper's analysis protocol: MiGEC was used to process raw reads and extract unique molecular identifiers, and MiXCR was used to find CDR3 positions. For each individual, recombination models were inferred using an EM algorithm with the repgenHMM and IGoR tools. Shared clonotype analysis was performed with the tcR package in R, normalizing sharing by the product of cloneset sizes. To study raw recombination free of thymic and clonal selection effects, out-of-frame nonproductive sequences were analyzed. The raw public data were reprocessed by TCRdb itself: fastp quality trimming at Q25, MiXCR clonotype calling, in-frame beta chains only. Identical CDR3 protein sequences are pooled into one entry, listed with their most common genes and DNA. The V and J calls here are based on TCRdb, not the publication. This sample gives 220,000 or so distinct CDR3 sequences in total; approximately 7% of them show up just once. Under 4% of the sample rests with the top ten.

This sample also appeared in a second study, on yellow fever vaccine responses in identical twins. As that second study puts it: The authors reported that the T cell response to vaccination in identical twins appeared partly convergent and partly personalized. In the study, vaccine-responding T cell clones were precisely tracked in identical twins.

The receptor's source is a woman aged 18-29 years in good health. The rearranged chain carries TRBV5-1 and TRBJ2-1, with TRBD2 matching 10 junction bases. The sample taken for sequencing was memory (CD45RO+) T cells sorted from blood. Read against the paper, the sample's cell subset or site label means: CD45RO+ enriched T cells. In nucleotide form, the sequence is TGCGCCAGCAGCCCCGGGGAGATAGCGGGAGGTGGAAATGAGCAGTTCTTC. The translation is CASSPGEIAGGGNEQFF. Beyond the CDR3, the reference TRBV5-1 and TRBJ2-1 genes provide the residues; the full variable domain reads: KAGVTQTPRYLIKTRGQQVTLSCSPISGHRSVSWYQQTPGQGLQFLFEYFSETQRNKGNFPGRFSGRQFSNSRSEMNVSTLELGDSALYLCASSPGEIAGGGNEQFFGPGTRLTVL.